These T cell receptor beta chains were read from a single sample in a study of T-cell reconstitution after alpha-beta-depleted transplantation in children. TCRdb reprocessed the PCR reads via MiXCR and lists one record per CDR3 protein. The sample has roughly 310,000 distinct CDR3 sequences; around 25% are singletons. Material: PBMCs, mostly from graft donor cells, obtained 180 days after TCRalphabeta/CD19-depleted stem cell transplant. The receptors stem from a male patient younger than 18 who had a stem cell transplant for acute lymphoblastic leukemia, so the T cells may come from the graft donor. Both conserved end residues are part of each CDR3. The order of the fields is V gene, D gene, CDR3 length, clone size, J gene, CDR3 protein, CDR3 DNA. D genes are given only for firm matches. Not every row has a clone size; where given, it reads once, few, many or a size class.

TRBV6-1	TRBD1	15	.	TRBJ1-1	CASSRGGLLNTEAFF	TGTGCCAGCAGCAGGGGGGGACTCTTGAACACTGAAGCTTTCTTT
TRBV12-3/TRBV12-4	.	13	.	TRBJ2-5	CASSPPLKETQYF	TGTGCCAGCAGTCCTCCTTTAAAAGAGACCCAGTACTTC
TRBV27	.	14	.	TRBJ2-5	CASRPYSGYETQYF	TGTGCCAGCAGACCTTATTCAGGTTATGAGACCCAGTACTTC
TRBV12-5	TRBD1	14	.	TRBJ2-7	CASGSGTGFYEQYF	TGTGCTAGTGGTTCCGGGACAGGGTTCTACGAGCAGTACTTC
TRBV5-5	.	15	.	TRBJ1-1	CASSLLGHLNTEAFF	TGTGCCAGCAGCTTGTTAGGACACTTGAACACTGAAGCTTTCTTT
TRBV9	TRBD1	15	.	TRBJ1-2	CASSVGSTGVYGYTF	TGTGCCAGCAGCGTAGGAAGTACAGGGGTCTATGGCTACACCTTC
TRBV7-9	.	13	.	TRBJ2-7	CASRLGGGYEQYF	TGTGCCAGCAGATTGGGGGGAGGCTACGAGCAGTACTTC
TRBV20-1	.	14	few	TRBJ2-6	CSARGGAGANVLTF	TGCAGTGCTAGAGGAGGAGCTGGGGCCAACGTCCTGACTTTC
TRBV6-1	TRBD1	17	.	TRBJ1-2	CASSRDSPWTSFYGYTF	TGTGCCAGCAGTAGGGACAGCCCCTGGACGTCCTTCTATGGCTACACCTTC
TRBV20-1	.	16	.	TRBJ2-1	CSAREAGSFVLHEQFF	TGCAGTGCTAGAGAAGCAGGTAGCTTCGTCCTCCATGAGCAGTTCTTC
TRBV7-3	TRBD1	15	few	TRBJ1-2	CASSLMGTGAGGYTF	TGTGCCAGCAGCTTAATGGGGACAGGGGCCGGTGGCTACACCTTC
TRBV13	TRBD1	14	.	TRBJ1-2	CASSTDRANYGYTF	TGTGCCAGCAGCACGGACAGGGCTAACTATGGCTACACCTTC
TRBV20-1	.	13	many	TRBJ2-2	CSASGRNTGELFF	TGCAGTGCTAGCGGGAGGAACACCGGGGAGCTGTTTTTT
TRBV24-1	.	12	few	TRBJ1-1	CATSDSHTEAFF	TGTGCCACCAGTGATTCTCACACTGAAGCTTTCTTT
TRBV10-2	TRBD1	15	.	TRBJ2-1	CASNAWGTGEDEQFF	TGCGCCAGTAACGCGTGGGGGACAGGGGAAGATGAGCAGTTCTTC
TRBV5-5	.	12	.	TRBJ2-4	CASSLAGARWSF	TGTGCCAGCAGCTTGGCCGGGGCCCGCTGGAGCTTC
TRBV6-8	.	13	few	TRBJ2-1	CASSYSTAVGQFF	TGTGCCAGCAGTTACTCGACAGCAGTGGGCCAGTTCTTC
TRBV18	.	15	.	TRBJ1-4	CASSPPRTRGEKLFF	TGTGCCAGCTCACCACCGCGGACCAGGGGTGAAAAACTGTTTTTT
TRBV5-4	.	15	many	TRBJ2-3	CASSPPGTITDTQYF	TGTGCCAGCAGCCCCCCCGGGACCATCACAGATACGCAGTATTTT
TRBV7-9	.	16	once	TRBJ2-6	CASPTALSSGANVLTF	TGTGCCAGCCCGACAGCTCTTAGCTCTGGGGCCAACGTCCTGACTTTC
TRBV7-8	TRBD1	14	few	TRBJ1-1	CASRRQGGNTEAFF	TGTGCCAGCAGGAGACAGGGAGGAAACACTGAAGCTTTCTTT